Given below is one T cell receptor beta chain in context. This entry belongs to a study of blood T cell repertoires in COVID-19. Study context: There were acute and convalescent COVID-19 samples, and they came from the United States, Italy and Spain. The analysed material was cDNA or gDNA that came from T cells, B-cell-depleted T cells, or PBMCs.

V shed 5 bases and J 5 bases; nucleotides not matched to a gene: 10. The CDR3 sequence is 17 residues long. The germline CDR1 and CDR2 sequences are MGHRA and YSYEKL. The repertoire was sequenced with immunoSEQ multiplex PCR; TCRdb's copy has only in-frame clones and lacks some. The sample contains 190,000 or so clones, 85% to 90% of which appear only once. The chain couples TRBV4-1 to TRBJ2-2, with 11 bases identical to TRBD2. Sequenced input: peripheral blood. The TCR was taken from a man over 45 with acute or convalescent COVID-19. The CDR3 region is CASSWIPLAGETGELFF. The DNA for the CDR3 is TGCGCCAGCAGCTGGATCCCACTAGCGGGAGAAACCGGGGAGCTGTTTTTT.